The clone carrying this T cell receptor beta chain was detected only once. This sample is drawn from a study of blood T cell repertoires in COVID-19. The method was immunoSEQ multiplex PCR; TCRdb's version includes in-frame clones alone and lacks a portion of them. Here the sample spans over 110,000 clones, less than 80% being singletons. J gave up 4 bases and V 2 bases, and 11 bases lay outside the gene matches. Germline V gives CDR1 MDHEN, CDR2 SYDVKM. The CDR3 sequence is 17 residues long. This sequence originates from a man in his 60s with acute or convalescent COVID-19. Sequences were obtained from peripheral blood. The chain links TRBV28 to TRBJ2-3; 8 bases fit TRBD2. The CDR3 bases are TGTGCCAGCAGTTTAAACGTCGGGGGGGGCTTAGCAGATACGCAGTATTTT. Translated: CASSLNVGGGLADTQYF.